This TCR beta chain was documented in a study of T cells in Graves' hyperthyroidism and ophthalmopathy. The CDR3 runs 12 residues. J was trimmed by 5 bases and V by 8 bases; bases with no gene match: 2. From germline, CDR1 is SNHLY and CDR2 FYNNEI. The table lists this clonotype with a few counts. RNA transcripts yielded amplified TCR beta CDR3 regions. A set of HTBI primers served as the primers for a first-round RT-PCR of the TCR CDR3. TCRdb re-called the multiplex PCR reads with MiXCR, one entry per CDR3 protein. The table includes 550,000 to 800,000 distinct CDR3 sequences, 16% detected once. The rearrangement uses TRBV2 and TRBJ2-3, with 9 bases matching TRBD2. The receptor comes from a man younger than 30 with Graves' hyperthyroidism. Input material: blood. The CDR3: CASGSGRDTQYF. The CDR3 nucleotides are TGTGCCAGCGGTAGCGGGAGAGATACGCAGTATTTT.